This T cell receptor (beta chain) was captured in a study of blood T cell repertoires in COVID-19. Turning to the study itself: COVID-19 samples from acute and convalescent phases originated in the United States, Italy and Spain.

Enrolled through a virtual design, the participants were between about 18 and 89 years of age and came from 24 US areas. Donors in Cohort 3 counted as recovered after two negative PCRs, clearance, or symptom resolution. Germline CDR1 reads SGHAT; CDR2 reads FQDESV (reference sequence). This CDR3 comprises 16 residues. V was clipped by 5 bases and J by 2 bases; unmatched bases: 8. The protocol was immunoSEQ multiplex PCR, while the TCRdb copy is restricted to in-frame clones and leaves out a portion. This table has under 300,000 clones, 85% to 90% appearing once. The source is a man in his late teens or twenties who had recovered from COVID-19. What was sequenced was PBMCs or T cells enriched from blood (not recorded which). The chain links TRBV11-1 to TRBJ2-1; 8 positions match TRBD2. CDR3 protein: CASSPPGTRTYNEQFF. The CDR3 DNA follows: TGTGCCAGCAGCCCCCCCGGGACTAGGACCTACAATGAGCAGTTCTTC.